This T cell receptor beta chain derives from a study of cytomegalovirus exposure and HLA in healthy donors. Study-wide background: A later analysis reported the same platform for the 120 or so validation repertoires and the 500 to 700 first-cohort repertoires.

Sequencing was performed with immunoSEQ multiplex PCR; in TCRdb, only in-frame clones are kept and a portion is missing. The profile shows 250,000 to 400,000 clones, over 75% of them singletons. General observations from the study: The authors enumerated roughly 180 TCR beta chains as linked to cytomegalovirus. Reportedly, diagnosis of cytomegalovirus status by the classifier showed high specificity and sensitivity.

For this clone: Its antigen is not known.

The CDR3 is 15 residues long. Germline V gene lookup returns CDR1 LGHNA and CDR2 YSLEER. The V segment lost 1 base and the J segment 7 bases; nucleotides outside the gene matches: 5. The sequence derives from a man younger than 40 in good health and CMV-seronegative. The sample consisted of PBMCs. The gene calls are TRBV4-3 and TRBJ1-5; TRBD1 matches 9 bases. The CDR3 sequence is CASSQVQGASQPQHF. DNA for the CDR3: TGCGCCAGCAGCCAAGTACAGGGGGCTAGCCAGCCCCAGCATTTT.